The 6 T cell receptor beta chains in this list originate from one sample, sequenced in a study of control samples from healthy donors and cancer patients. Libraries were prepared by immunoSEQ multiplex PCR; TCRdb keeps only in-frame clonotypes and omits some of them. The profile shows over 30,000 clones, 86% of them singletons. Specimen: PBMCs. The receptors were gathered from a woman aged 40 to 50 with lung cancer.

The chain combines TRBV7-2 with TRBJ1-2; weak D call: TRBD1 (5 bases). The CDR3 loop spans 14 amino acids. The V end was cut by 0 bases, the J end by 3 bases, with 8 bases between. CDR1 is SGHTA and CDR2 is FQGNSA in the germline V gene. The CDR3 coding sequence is TGTGCCAGCAGCTTAGCGGGGCGTGACTATGGCTACACCTTC. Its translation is CASSLAGRDYGYTF.

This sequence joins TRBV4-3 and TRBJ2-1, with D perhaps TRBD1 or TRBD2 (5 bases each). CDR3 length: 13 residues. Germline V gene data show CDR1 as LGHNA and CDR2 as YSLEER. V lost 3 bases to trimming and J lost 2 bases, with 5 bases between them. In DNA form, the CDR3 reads TGCGCCAGCAGCCAGGGGGCCTACAATGAGCAGTTCTTC. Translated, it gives CASSQGAYNEQFF.

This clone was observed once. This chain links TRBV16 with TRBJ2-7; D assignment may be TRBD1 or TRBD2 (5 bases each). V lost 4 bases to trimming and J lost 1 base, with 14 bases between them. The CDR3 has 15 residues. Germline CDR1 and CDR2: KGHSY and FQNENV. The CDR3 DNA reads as TGTGCCAGCAGCCCCGGTCCCGGGGCATCCTACGAGCAGTACTTC. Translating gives CASSPGPGASYEQYF.

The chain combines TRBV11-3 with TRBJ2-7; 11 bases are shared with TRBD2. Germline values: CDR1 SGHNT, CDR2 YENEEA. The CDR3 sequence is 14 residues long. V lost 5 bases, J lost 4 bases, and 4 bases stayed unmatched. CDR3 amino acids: CASSAGTSGYEQYF. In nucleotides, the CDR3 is TGTGCCAGCAGCGCCGGGACTAGCGGTTACGAGCAGTACTTC. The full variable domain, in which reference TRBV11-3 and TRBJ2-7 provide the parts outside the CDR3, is EAGVVQSPRYKIIEKKQPVAFWCNPISGHNTLYWYLQNLGQGPELLIRYENEEAVDDSQLPKDRFSAERLKGVDSTLKIQPAELGDSAVYLCASSAGTSGYEQYFGPGTRLTVT.

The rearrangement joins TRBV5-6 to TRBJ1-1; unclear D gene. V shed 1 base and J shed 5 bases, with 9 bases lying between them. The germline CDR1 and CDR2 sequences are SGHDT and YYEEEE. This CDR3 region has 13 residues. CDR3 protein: CASSLNGRTEAFF. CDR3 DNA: TGTGCCAGCAGCTTGAACGGTCGGACTGAAGCTTTCTTT. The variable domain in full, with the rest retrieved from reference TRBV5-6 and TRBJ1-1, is DAGVTQSPTHLIKTRGQQVTLRCSPKSGHDTVSWYQQALGQGPQFIFQYYEEEERQRGNFPDRFSGHQFPNYSSELNVNALLLGDSALYLCASSLNGRTEAFFGQGTRLTVV.

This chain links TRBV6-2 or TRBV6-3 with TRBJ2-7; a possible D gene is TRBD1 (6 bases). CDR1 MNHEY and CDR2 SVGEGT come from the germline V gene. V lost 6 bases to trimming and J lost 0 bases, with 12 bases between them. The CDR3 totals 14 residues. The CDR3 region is CASSQDRSSYEQYF. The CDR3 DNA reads TGTGCCAGCAGCCAAGACAGGAGCTCCTACGAGCAGTACTTC.